Listed below are T cell receptor beta chains from one sample, sequenced in a study of OX40 agonist ivuxolimab in advanced cancers. The protocol was immunoSEQ multiplex PCR, while the TCRdb copy is restricted to in-frame clones and leaves out a portion. The repertoire holds around 30,000 clones, with about 89% as singletons. This specimen consisted of CD4+ or CD8+ T cells sorted from blood, obtained in a trial of the OX40 agonist ivuxolimab. These receptors came from an adult with an advanced solid tumor such as melanoma, head and neck, liver or kidney cancer. The CDR3 runs from the conserved cysteine through the conserved F or W. A D gene is named only where the DNA matches it firmly. The size entry is marked missing in some rows and otherwise reads once, few, many or a size class.

len	v_gene	j_gene	d_gene	abundance	CDR3nt	CDR3aa
16	TRBV9	TRBJ2-7	NA	NA	TGTGCCAGCAGTGAGGGGGATGGTCAGTTCTCCTACGAGCAGTACTTC	CASSEGDGQFSYEQYF
15	TRBV7-8	TRBJ2-7	TRBD2	NA	TGTGCCAGCAGCCCCCTGACTAGCGGGAGAGGCGAGCAGTACTTC	CASSPLTSGRGEQYF
15	TRBV27	TRBJ1-1	NA	NA	TGTGCCAGCGTGCCCCTCTTTGGAGGGAACACTGAAGCTTTCTTT	CASVPLFGGNTEAFF
12	TRBV19	TRBJ2-7	NA	NA	TGTGCCAGTAGTACGGGATCCTACGAGCAGTACTTC	CASSTGSYEQYF
12	TRBV5-6	TRBJ1-1	NA	once	TGTGCCAGCACCCATCTGAACACTGAAGCTTTCTTT	CASTHLNTEAFF
16	TRBV27	TRBJ2-1	TRBD1	NA	TGTGCCAGCAGTTTATCGAAGGGACAGATAATCAATGAGCAGTTCTTC	CASSLSKGQIINEQFF
18	TRBV7-8	TRBJ1-5	TRBD1	NA	TGTGCCAGCAGCTTACAATGGGCAGGGGGTTACCCCTTGCAGCCCCAGCATTTT	CASSLQWAGGYPLQPQHF
14	TRBV5-6	TRBJ2-5	NA	NA	TGTGCCAGCAGCTTGGAAGGGGCGGGAGAGACCCAGTACTTC	CASSLEGAGETQYF
13	TRBV27	TRBJ1-3	NA	NA	TGTGCCAGCAGTTTGATGAGGGGTGACACCATATATTTT	CASSLMRGDTIYF
20	TRBV27	TRBJ2-7	NA	NA	TGTGCCAGCAGTTCGCAATTAAAGGGCCCAAGACAGGAGAAACCCTACGAGCAGTACTTC	CASSSQLKGPRQEKPYEQYF